The source of this TCR beta chain is a study of OX40 agonist ivuxolimab in advanced cancers. Study-wide context: One patient with hepatocellular carcinoma and two with cutaneous melanoma, three in all, had partial responses.

Samples of blood were obtained at baseline, on cycle 4 day 1, and on cycle 7 day 1. This table comes from immunoSEQ multiplex PCR, and its TCRdb copy is limited to in-frame clones, with some not included. Of about 75,000 clones listed, more than 85% are singletons. Trimming pared 5 bases from V and 0 bases from J, leaving 8 bases between. CDR3 length: 14 residues. The V gene's germline CDR1 is LNHDA and CDR2 SQIVND (reference sequence). This clone was recorded once. The TCR sequence derives from an adult with an advanced solid tumor such as melanoma, head and neck, liver or kidney cancer. V usage is TRBV19 and J usage is TRBJ1-5; D gene uncertain. The sample was CD4+ or CD8+ T cells sorted from blood, taken in a trial of the OX40 agonist ivuxolimab. Here the CDR3 reads CASSWRDSNQPQHF. The CDR3 DNA reads as TGTGCCAGTAGTTGGCGAGATAGCAATCAGCCCCAGCATTTT.